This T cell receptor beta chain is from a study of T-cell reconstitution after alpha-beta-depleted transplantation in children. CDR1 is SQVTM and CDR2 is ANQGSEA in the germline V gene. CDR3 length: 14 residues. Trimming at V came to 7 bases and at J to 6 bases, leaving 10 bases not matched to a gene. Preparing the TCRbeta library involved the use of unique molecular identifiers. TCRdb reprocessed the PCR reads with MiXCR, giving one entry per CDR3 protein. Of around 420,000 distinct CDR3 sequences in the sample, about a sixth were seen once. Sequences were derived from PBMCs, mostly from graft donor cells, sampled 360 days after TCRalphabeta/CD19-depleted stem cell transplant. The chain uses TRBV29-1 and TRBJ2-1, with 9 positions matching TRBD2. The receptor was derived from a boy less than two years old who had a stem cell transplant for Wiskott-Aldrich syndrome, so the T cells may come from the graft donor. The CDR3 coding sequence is TGCAGCGGTAAGCTAGCGGGAATACCCAATGAGCAGTTCTTC. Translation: CSGKLAGIPNEQFF.